The rows below give T cell receptor beta chains drawn from one sample of a study of shared clonotypes between healthy human individuals. TCRdb's table, derived via immunoSEQ multiplex PCR, lists solely in-frame clones and lacks some. The sample consists of some 2,000,000 clones, around 95% of them appearing once. The sample was naive CD4+ T cells sorted from blood. These receptors were collected from a man in his late teens or twenties in good health. Both conserved end residues are part of each CDR3. The D gene is left open where the match is weak. A row's size may be missing; if present it is once, few, many or a size class.

d_gene: TRBD2
j_gene: TRBJ2-1
abundance: -
v_gene: TRBV5-1
CDR3aa: CASSFQREPYNEQFF
CDR3nt: TGCGCCAGCAGCTTTCAGCGGGAGCCTTACAATGAGCAGTTCTTC

d_gene: -
j_gene: TRBJ2-1
abundance: -
v_gene: TRBV15
CDR3aa: CATSRDLQKAGSYNEQFF
CDR3nt: TGTGCCACCAGCAGAGATCTTCAAAAAGCGGGCTCCTACAATGAGCAGTTCTTC

d_gene: -
j_gene: TRBJ1-2
abundance: -
v_gene: TRBV6-1
CDR3aa: CASSEASRGDYGYTF
CDR3nt: TGTGCCAGCAGTGAAGCGAGCAGGGGCGATTATGGCTACACCTTC

d_gene: TRBD2
j_gene: TRBJ2-2
abundance: -
v_gene: TRBV4-1
CDR3aa: CASSQERLAGGPNTGELFF
CDR3nt: TGCGCCAGCAGCCAAGAACGCCTAGCGGGGGGTCCAAACACCGGGGAGCTGTTTTTT

d_gene: -
j_gene: TRBJ2-3
abundance: -
v_gene: TRBV25-1
CDR3aa: CASSDGRLGDTQYF
CDR3nt: TGTGCCAGCAGTGATGGGCGTCTTGGCGATACGCAGTATTTT

d_gene: TRBD2
j_gene: TRBJ2-2
abundance: -
v_gene: TRBV4-3
CDR3aa: CASSPLAGANTGELFF
CDR3nt: TGCGCCAGCAGCCCCCTAGCGGGAGCGAACACCGGGGAGCTGTTTTTT

d_gene: -
j_gene: TRBJ1-1
abundance: -
v_gene: TRBV25-1
CDR3aa: CASSDRFGLAEAFF
CDR3nt: TGTGCCAGCAGTGACCGTTTTGGTTTGGCTGAAGCTTTCTTT

d_gene: -
j_gene: TRBJ2-2
abundance: many
v_gene: TRBV29-1
CDR3aa: CSVGTVSTGELFF
CDR3nt: TGCAGCGTTGGGACAGTTTCCACCGGGGAGCTGTTTTTT

d_gene: TRBD1
j_gene: TRBJ1-4
abundance: -
v_gene: TRBV2
CDR3aa: CASSETRGQVEKLFF
CDR3nt: TGTGCCAGCAGTGAAACTAGGGGGCAGGTTGAAAAACTGTTTTTT

d_gene: TRBD1
j_gene: TRBJ1-5
abundance: -
v_gene: TRBV9
CDR3aa: CASSVGQGDNQPQHF
CDR3nt: TGTGCCAGCAGCGTAGGACAGGGGGACAATCAGCCCCAGCATTTT

d_gene: -
j_gene: TRBJ2-7
abundance: -
v_gene: TRBV2
CDR3aa: CASSERQTLTSEQYF
CDR3nt: TGTGCCAGCAGTGAAAGGCAGACTCTGACCTCCGAGCAGTACTTC

d_gene: -
j_gene: TRBJ1-2
abundance: -
v_gene: TRBV28
CDR3aa: CASSRRGLQPGYTF
CDR3nt: TGTGCCAGCAGTCGGAGGGGGTTACAGCCCGGCTACACCTTC

d_gene: -
j_gene: TRBJ2-5
abundance: -
v_gene: TRBV9
CDR3aa: CASSVGGGQETQYF
CDR3nt: TGTGCCAGCAGCGTAGGCGGCGGACAAGAGACCCAGTACTTC

d_gene: -
j_gene: TRBJ1-1
abundance: -
v_gene: TRBV10-1
CDR3aa: CASSETSGLRWAEAFF
CDR3nt: TGCGCCAGCAGTGAGACATCGGGACTCCGGTGGGCTGAAGCTTTCTTT

d_gene: -
j_gene: TRBJ2-1
abundance: -
v_gene: TRBV4-3
CDR3aa: CASSQGARSRAPLGEQFF
CDR3nt: TGCGCCAGCAGCCAAGGGGCTCGGAGTCGAGCCCCCCTGGGTGAGCAGTTCTTC

d_gene: TRBD1
j_gene: TRBJ1-4
abundance: -
v_gene: TRBV5-1
CDR3aa: CASSAGGPNEKLFF
CDR3nt: TGCGCCAGCAGCGCAGGGGGTCCTAATGAAAAACTGTTTTTT

d_gene: -
j_gene: TRBJ2-3
abundance: -
v_gene: TRBV11-2
CDR3aa: CASSLGPDTQYF
CDR3nt: TGTGCCAGCAGCTTGGGCCCAGATACGCAGTATTTT

d_gene: -
j_gene: TRBJ1-5
abundance: -
v_gene: TRBV30
CDR3aa: CAWSGGAQPQHF
CDR3nt: TGTGCCTGGAGTGGCGGGGCCCAGCCCCAGCATTTT

d_gene: TRBD1
j_gene: TRBJ1-6
abundance: once
v_gene: TRBV7-2
CDR3aa: CASSRQGAPGNSPLHF
CDR3nt: TGTGCCAGCAGCCGACAGGGGGCGCCGGGTAATTCACCCCTCCACTTT

d_gene: TRBD1
j_gene: TRBJ2-7
abundance: once
v_gene: TRBV7-6
CDR3aa: CASSVGTDYEQYF
CDR3nt: TGTGCCAGCAGCGTAGGGACAGACTACGAGCAGTACTTC

d_gene: -
j_gene: TRBJ2-5
abundance: once
v_gene: TRBV5-6
CDR3aa: CASGLPIAETQYF
CDR3nt: TGTGCCAGCGGACTGCCGATCGCAGAGACCCAGTACTTC

d_gene: -
j_gene: TRBJ2-6
abundance: once
v_gene: TRBV11-2
CDR3aa: CASSLDLWGLRANVLTF
CDR3nt: TGTGCCAGCAGCTTAGATCTCTGGGGACTCCGGGCCAACGTCCTGACTTTC

d_gene: TRBD1
j_gene: TRBJ1-4
abundance: -
v_gene: TRBV4-2
CDR3aa: CASSQVTGEVNEKLFF
CDR3nt: TGTGCCAGCAGCCAAGTTACAGGGGAGGTTAATGAAAAACTGTTTTTT

d_gene: -
j_gene: TRBJ2-7
abundance: once
v_gene: TRBV6-5
CDR3aa: CASSRGPTYEQYF
CDR3nt: TGTGCCAGCAGTCGTGGACCGACATACGAGCAGTACTTC

d_gene: TRBD2
j_gene: TRBJ2-3
abundance: -
v_gene: TRBV11-3
CDR3aa: CASSIGLAGGWGTDTQYF
CDR3nt: TGTGCCAGCAGCATAGGACTAGCGGGAGGATGGGGCACAGATACGCAGTATTTT

d_gene: -
j_gene: TRBJ1-2
abundance: -
v_gene: TRBV6-5
CDR3aa: CASSRLGGGNYGYTF
CDR3nt: TGTGCCAGCAGTAGACTCGGGGGAGGAAACTATGGCTACACCTTC

d_gene: TRBD1
j_gene: TRBJ1-5
abundance: -
v_gene: TRBV6-6
CDR3aa: CASSSPATGGNQPQHF
CDR3nt: TGTGCCAGCAGTAGCCCCGCGACAGGGGGGAATCAGCCCCAGCATTTT

d_gene: -
j_gene: TRBJ1-1
abundance: -
v_gene: TRBV11-2
CDR3aa: CASSLPKTTSNTEAFF
CDR3nt: TGTGCCAGCAGCTTACCTAAGACTACATCGAACACTGAAGCTTTCTTT

d_gene: TRBD2
j_gene: TRBJ2-1
abundance: -
v_gene: TRBV2
CDR3aa: CASSVGREASNEQFF
CDR3nt: TGTGCCAGCAGTGTAGGGCGGGAGGCGAGCAATGAGCAGTTCTTC

d_gene: TRBD1
j_gene: TRBJ2-3
abundance: -
v_gene: TRBV5-1
CDR3aa: CASSLRSVAQGADTQYF
CDR3nt: TGCGCCAGCAGCTTGAGGTCCGTCGCCCAGGGGGCAGATACGCAGTATTTT

d_gene: TRBD1
j_gene: TRBJ1-6
abundance: -
v_gene: TRBV19
CDR3aa: CASSLQGAQNSPLHF
CDR3nt: TGTGCCAGTAGCTTACAGGGGGCCCAGAATTCACCCCTCCACTTT

d_gene: -
j_gene: TRBJ2-3
abundance: -
v_gene: TRBV7-9
CDR3aa: CASSFLLGSTDTQYF
CDR3nt: TGTGCCAGCAGCTTCCTTCTGGGAAGCACAGATACGCAGTATTTT

d_gene: TRBD1
j_gene: TRBJ1-4
abundance: -
v_gene: TRBV28
CDR3aa: CASSLASGQANEKLFF
CDR3nt: TGTGCCAGCAGTTTGGCTTCGGGACAGGCTAATGAAAAACTGTTTTTT

d_gene: -
j_gene: TRBJ1-6
abundance: -
v_gene: TRBV11-2
CDR3aa: CASSLRRYNSPLHF
CDR3nt: TGTGCCAGCAGCTTACGGCGGTATAATTCACCCCTCCACTTT

d_gene: -
j_gene: TRBJ2-7
abundance: -
v_gene: TRBV7-5
CDR3aa: CARKTAGNYEQYF
CDR3nt: TGTGCCAGAAAGACCGCGGGAAACTACGAGCAGTACTTC

d_gene: -
j_gene: TRBJ2-5
abundance: -
v_gene: TRBV11-2
CDR3aa: CASSSLTSAQETQYF
CDR3nt: TGTGCCAGCAGCTCCTTAACGTCGGCCCAAGAGACCCAGTACTTC

d_gene: TRBD2
j_gene: TRBJ2-3
abundance: -
v_gene: TRBV5-1
CDR3aa: CASSLGTSASPGTDTQYF
CDR3nt: TGCGCCAGCAGCCTCGGGACTAGCGCCTCTCCTGGCACAGATACGCAGTATTTT

d_gene: -
j_gene: TRBJ1-1
abundance: -
v_gene: TRBV10-3
CDR3aa: CAISPDLGSNTEAFF
CDR3nt: TGTGCCATCTCTCCGGACCTGGGATCGAACACTGAAGCTTTCTTT

d_gene: -
j_gene: TRBJ2-2
abundance: -
v_gene: TRBV4-3
CDR3aa: CASSQDIGLSTGELFF
CDR3nt: TGCGCCAGCAGCCAAGATATCGGACTGTCCACCGGGGAGCTGTTTTTT

d_gene: TRBD2
j_gene: TRBJ2-2
abundance: -
v_gene: TRBV10-3
CDR3aa: CAIRRTSGGGENTGELFF
CDR3nt: TGTGCCATCAGAAGGACTAGCGGGGGAGGTGAGAACACCGGGGAGCTGTTTTTT

d_gene: TRBD2
j_gene: TRBJ2-3
abundance: -
v_gene: TRBV6-1
CDR3aa: CASSEVAGGRGDTQYF
CDR3nt: TGTGCCAGCAGTGAAGTAGCGGGGGGGCGGGGAGATACGCAGTATTTT

d_gene: TRBD1
j_gene: TRBJ1-4
abundance: -
v_gene: TRBV5-4
CDR3aa: CASSRGTVGEKLFF
CDR3nt: TGTGCCAGCAGCCGCGGGACAGTCGGTGAAAAACTGTTTTTT

d_gene: TRBD1
j_gene: TRBJ2-7
abundance: once
v_gene: TRBV11-2
CDR3aa: CASSLDLYRGTYEQYF
CDR3nt: TGTGCCAGCAGCTTAGATCTGTACAGGGGAACCTACGAGCAGTACTTC

d_gene: -
j_gene: TRBJ1-5
abundance: -
v_gene: TRBV5-1
CDR3aa: CASSPRSGNQPQHF
CDR3nt: TGCGCCAGCTCCCCGCGGTCAGGGAATCAGCCCCAGCATTTT

d_gene: -
j_gene: TRBJ1-5
abundance: -
v_gene: TRBV7-2
CDR3aa: CASSSGSNQPQHF
CDR3nt: TGTGCCAGCAGTTCGGGTAGCAATCAGCCCCAGCATTTT

d_gene: -
j_gene: TRBJ1-6
abundance: -
v_gene: TRBV7-8
CDR3aa: CASSPRVGNSPLHF
CDR3nt: TGTGCCAGCAGCCCCAGGGTGGGGAACTCACCCCTCCACTTT

d_gene: -
j_gene: TRBJ2-1
abundance: -
v_gene: TRBV7-2
CDR3aa: CASSLPGTYNEQFF
CDR3nt: TGTGCCAGCAGCTTACCAGGGACCTACAATGAGCAGTTCTTC

d_gene: -
j_gene: TRBJ2-3
abundance: once
v_gene: TRBV14
CDR3aa: CASSKRDRTQYF
CDR3nt: TGTGCCAGCAGCAAAAGGGACCGTACGCAGTATTTT

d_gene: TRBD1
j_gene: TRBJ1-6
abundance: -
v_gene: TRBV5-1
CDR3aa: CASSLAGTVYNSPLHF
CDR3nt: TGCGCCAGCAGCTTGGCCGGGACAGTTTATAATTCACCCCTCCACTTT

d_gene: TRBD1
j_gene: TRBJ2-3
abundance: -
v_gene: TRBV9
CDR3aa: CASSIGTGKREDTQYF
CDR3nt: TGTGCCAGCAGCATTGGGACAGGCAAACGTGAGGATACGCAGTATTTT

d_gene: -
j_gene: TRBJ1-3
abundance: -
v_gene: TRBV30
CDR3aa: CAWRDSGNTIYF
CDR3nt: TGTGCCTGGCGGGATTCTGGAAACACCATATATTTT

d_gene: -
j_gene: TRBJ1-2
abundance: -
v_gene: TRBV10-3
CDR3aa: CAISDDGNYGYTF
CDR3nt: TGTGCCATCAGTGATGACGGGAACTATGGCTACACCTTC